Here is one T cell receptor (beta chain) with its context. What it binds is unknown. The CDR3 length is 17 residues. The V gene lost 4 bases and the J gene lost 2 bases, with 20 bases spanning the gap. Germline V lookup: CDR1 LGHNA, CDR2 YNFKEQ. Sequencing libraries made from TCR beta cDNA carried unique molecular identifiers. One entry per CDR3 protein, called by TCRdb with MiXCR from the PCR reads. Of some 690,000 distinct CDR3 sequences in the sample, 59% were seen once. This sample stems from a study of post-analysis software for immune sequencing data. Study results and limitations: In patients, TRBV5-6, TRBV5-1 and TRBV20-1 belonged to five TRBV segments found more frequently than in controls.

The sequence was obtained from a girl aged 2-9 years with multiple sclerosis. Material for sequencing was blood. The chain carries TRBV4-2 and TRBJ2-5; D perhaps matches TRBD2 (5 bases). The CDR3 sequence: CASSPESSGGLQETQYF. Here the CDR3 DNA reads TGTGCCAGCAGCCCTGAAAGCAGCGGAGGACTTCAAGAGACCCAGTACTTC.